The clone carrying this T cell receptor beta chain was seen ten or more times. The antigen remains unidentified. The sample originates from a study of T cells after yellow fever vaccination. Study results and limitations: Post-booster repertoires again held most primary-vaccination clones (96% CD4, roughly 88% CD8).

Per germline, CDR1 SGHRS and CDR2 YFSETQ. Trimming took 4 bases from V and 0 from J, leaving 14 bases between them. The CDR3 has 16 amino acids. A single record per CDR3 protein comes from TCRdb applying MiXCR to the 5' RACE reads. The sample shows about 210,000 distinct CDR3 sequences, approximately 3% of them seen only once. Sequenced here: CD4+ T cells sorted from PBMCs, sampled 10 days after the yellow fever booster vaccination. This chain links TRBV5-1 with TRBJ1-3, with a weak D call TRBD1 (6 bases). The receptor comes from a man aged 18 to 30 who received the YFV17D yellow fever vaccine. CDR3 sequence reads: CASSRTPTGSGNTIYF. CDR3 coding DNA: TGCGCCAGCAGCCGCACCCCGACAGGCTCTGGAAACACCATATATTTT.